Each of the 25 T cell receptor beta chains below was sequenced from the same sample in a study of cytomegalovirus exposure and HLA in healthy donors. Vbeta (60) and Jbeta (13) primers were used in the PCR. The data were produced by immunoSEQ multiplex PCR, yet TCRdb's version contains in-frame clones alone and is incomplete. The top ten clones hold roughly 8% of a sample with about 150,000 clones, 75% to 85% of them seen once. The sequencing sample was made of PBMCs. The receptors derive from a young man in good health and CMV-seropositive.

A few counts support this clone. The J gene is TRBJ2-1, the V gene TRBV27; D gene ambiguous. This CDR3 has 12 residues. CDR1 is MNHEY and CDR2 is SMNVEV in the germline V gene (reference sequence). V lost 6 bases and J lost 9, with 12 bases in between. The CDR3 spells CASSVPLGEQFF. The CDR3 DNA sequence: TGTGCCAGCAGCGTCCCGCTCGGTGAGCAGTTCTTC.

The gene calls are TRBV11-3 and TRBJ2-5; D might be TRBD2 (6 bases). V lost 2 bases, J lost 4 bases, and 11 bases lay in between. The CDR3 runs to 14 residues. CDR1 is SGHNT and CDR2 is YENEEA in the germline V gene. The CDR3 nucleotides are TGTGCCAGCAGCTTATTCGGGGAGGCAGAGACCCAGTACTTC. Translation gives CASSLFGEAETQYF.

This clone was detected a few times. The chain joins TRBV27 to TRBJ1-1, with no clear D. CDR3 length equals 14 residues. Germline V lookup: CDR1 MNHEY, CDR2 SMNVEV (reference sequence). V was pared by 0 bases and J by 7 bases, with 12 bases between. The CDR3 nucleotides read TGTGCCAGCAGTTTATCGATGGGCCCGGATGAAGCTTTCTTT. It encodes CASSLSMGPDEAFF.

In nucleotides, the CDR3 is TGTGCCACTACTCCGCTGTCCGGCTCTGGAAACACCATATATTTT. This codes for CATTPLSGSGNTIYF. V and J are TRBV7-8 and TRBJ1-3; D is uncertain. The CDR3 extends over 15 amino acids. The ends were cut back, 10 bases at V and 0 bases at J, with 16 bases in the middle. The germline gives CDR1 SGHVS, CDR2 FQNEAQ. The variable domain in full, completed from reference TRBV7-8 and TRBJ1-3, reads GAGVSQSPRYKVAKRGQDVALRCDPISGHVSLFWYQQALGQGPEFLTYFQNEAQLDKSGLPSDRFFAERPEGSVSTLKIQRTQQEDSAVYLCATTPLSGSGNTIYFGEGSWLTVV.

CDR3 in amino acids: CASSRRDYRGGTEAFF. In nucleotides, the CDR3 is TGTGCCAGCAGCCGACGCGATTACAGGGGCGGTACTGAAGCTTTCTTT. This chain links TRBV2 with TRBJ1-1; 7 bases are shared with TRBD1. The CDR3 totals 16 residues. Germline CDR1 SNHLY, CDR2 FYNNEI. Trimming cost V 6 bases and J 5 bases; bases outside gene matches: 15.

The chain is built from TRBV6-5 and TRBJ2-7; D is undetermined. The V end lost 0 bases, the J end lost 0 bases, and 12 bases lay between the germline ends. CDR3 length equals 16 residues. Germline V gene sequence: CDR1 MNHEY, CDR2 SVGAGI. The CDR3 region is CASSYSTRLSSYEQYF. CDR3 bases: TGTGCCAGCAGTTACTCGACACGATTGAGCTCCTACGAGCAGTACTTC.

This clone was found a few times. The V gene is TRBV6-6, the J gene TRBJ1-6; 9 nucleotides agree with TRBD1. From germline, CDR1 is MNHNY and CDR2 SVGAGI (reference sequence). This CDR3 has 16 amino acids. Losses at the gene ends were 2 bases for V and 6 bases for J; bases not matched to a gene: 5. Written as DNA, the CDR3 is TGTGCCAGCAGTTACCCCAAGGGACAGGGTAATTCACCCCTCCACTTT. Protein: CASSYPKGQGNSPLHF.

The chain combines TRBV6-6 with TRBJ2-7; possibly TRBD2 for D (6 bases). In germline, CDR1 is MNHNY, CDR2 SVGAGI (reference sequence). The ends were cut back, 7 bases at V and 1 base at J, with 14 bases in the middle. This CDR3 has 14 amino acids. As DNA, the CDR3 is TGTGCCAGCACAGTACTTGGGACTTCCTACGAGCAGTACTTC. It codes for CASTVLGTSYEQYF.

The gene calls are TRBV2 and TRBJ2-7; D may be TRBD2 (6 bases). The CDR3 is made up of 12 amino acids. Germline V gives CDR1 SNHLY, CDR2 FYNNEI. The ends were cut back, 6 bases at V and 1 base at J, with 7 bases in the middle. The CDR3 protein is CASREGSYEQYF. CDR3 bases: TGTGCCAGCAGGGAGGGGTCCTACGAGCAGTACTTC.

V usage is TRBV19 and J usage is TRBJ2-7, with D possibly TRBD2 on 6 matching bases. Deletions cut 6 bases from V and 6 bases from J, with 15 bases between. The CDR3 is 13 residues long. The V gene's germline CDR1 is LNHDA and CDR2 SQIVND (reference sequence). CDR3 in amino acids: CASRSAGTGEQYF. The CDR3 DNA follows: TGTGCCAGTAGATCGGCCGGGACTGGCGAGCAGTACTTC. The whole variable domain, filled in from reference TRBV19 and TRBJ2-7, reads DGGITQSPKYLFRKEGQNVTLSCEQNLNHDAMYWYRQDPGQGLRLIYYSQIVNDFQKGDIAEGYSVSREKKESFPLTVTSAQKNPTAFYLCASRSAGTGEQYFGPGTRLTVT.

The V gene is TRBV5-5, the J gene TRBJ1-6, with D maybe TRBD1 (6 bases). The V end lost 0 bases, the J end lost 8 bases, and 9 bases lay between the germline ends. There are 14 residues in the CDR3. Germline V gives CDR1 SGHKS, CDR2 YYEKEE (reference sequence). CDR3 DNA sequence: TGTGCCAGCAGCTTGGGTGGGGGCGATTCACCCCTCCACTTT. This translates into CASSLGGGDSPLHF.

The rearrangement uses TRBV4-1 and TRBJ1-5; D possibly corresponds to TRBD1 (6 bases). The V gene lost 0 bases and the J gene lost 4 bases, with 13 bases spanning the gap. The CDR3 spans 16 residues. Looked up from germline, CDR1 is MGHRA and CDR2 is YSYEKL. This CDR3 reads CASSQEDGTLNQPQHF. CDR3 in DNA: TGCGCCAGCAGCCAAGAAGACGGGACACTTAATCAGCCCCAGCATTTT.

There are a few counts of this clone. V is TRBV7-2 and J is TRBJ2-1, with TRBD2 matching 7 bases. Trimming cost V 6 bases and J 5 bases; bases outside gene matches: 13. From germline, CDR1 is SGHTA and CDR2 FQGNSA. There are 16 residues in the CDR3. The CDR3 here is CASRVYAGGINNEQFF. DNA for the CDR3: TGTGCCAGCAGGGTTTACGCCGGGGGGATCAACAATGAGCAGTTCTTC.

The V and J genes are TRBV5-4 and TRBJ2-3, with 8 bases matching TRBD1. J was trimmed by 0 bases and V by 4 bases; bases with no gene match: 4. CDR3 length: 15 residues. Germline V CDR1 and CDR2: SGHNT, YYREEE (reference sequence). The CDR3 spells CASSPRDRSTDTQYF. In nucleotides, the CDR3 is TGTGCCAGCAGCCCCCGGGACAGGAGCACAGATACGCAGTATTTT.

V gene TRBV5-1 combines with J gene TRBJ1-2; D uncertain. This CDR3 spans 13 amino acids. Trimming pared 0 bases from V and 5 bases from J, leaving 8 bases between. The germline V gene has CDR1 SGHRS and CDR2 YFSETQ. This CDR3 is CASSLDPVYGYTF. In DNA form, the CDR3 reads TGCGCCAGCAGCTTGGACCCAGTTTATGGCTACACCTTC.

The chain uses TRBV5-4 and TRBJ2-7, with 8 bases fitting TRBD2. The CDR3 is 14 residues long. The V and J ends lost 2 bases and 2 bases, in that order; junction bases with no gene match: 3. Per the germline V gene, CDR1 is SGHNT and CDR2 is YYREEE (reference sequence). The CDR3 reads CASSFREGAYEQYF. Here the CDR3 DNA reads TGTGCCAGCAGCTTCCGGGAGGGGGCCTACGAGCAGTACTTC.

The DNA of the CDR3 is TGTGCCAGCAGCTCAAACACAGGGGCCACTGAAGCTTTCTTT. This translates into CASSSNTGATEAFF. The rearrangement links TRBV27 to TRBJ1-1, with TRBD1 matching over 7 bases. V shed 6 bases and J 4 bases; nucleotides not matched to a gene: 8. Germline assignment: CDR1 MNHEY and CDR2 SMNVEV (reference sequence). The length of the CDR3 is 14 residues.

This chain uses TRBV10-3 with TRBJ1-3; D gene ambiguous. This CDR3 has 14 amino acids. Germline V gene sequence: CDR1 ENHRY, CDR2 SYGVKD. The V end lost 0 bases, the J end lost 8 bases, and 11 bases lay between the germline ends. In nucleotides, the CDR3 is TGTGCCATCAGTGAGTCGAGAGGAGCGGACACCATATATTTT. It is translated as CAISESRGADTIYF.

This clone was detected only a few times. V and J are TRBV2 and TRBJ2-7; 12 bases map to TRBD2. Germline values: CDR1 SNHLY, CDR2 FYNNEI. The V and J ends lost 6 bases and 7 bases, in that order; junction bases with no gene match: 4. CDR3 size: 13 residues. CDR3 residues: CASSLAGGGEQYF. CDR3 nucleotides: TGTGCCAGCAGCCTAGCGGGGGGGGGTGAGCAGTACTTC.

This sequence joins TRBV5-1 and TRBJ2-7; the match to TRBD1 covers 7 bases. Germline CDR1 reads SGHRS; CDR2 reads YFSETQ. J gave up 0 bases and V 3 bases, and 3 bases lay outside the gene matches. The CDR3 is 14 amino acids. For the CDR3, the DNA is TGCGCCAGCAGCTCGGGACAGCACTCCTACGAGCAGTACTTC. It yields the protein CASSSGQHSYEQYF.

The rearrangement uses TRBV5-1 and TRBJ1-1; the D is unclear. CDR3 length: 11 amino acids. Germline V gives CDR1 SGHRS, CDR2 YFSETQ. Trimming stripped 0 bases from V and 8 bases from J, with 5 bases between. DNA of the CDR3: TGCGCCAGCAGCTTGGGACAAGAAGCTTTCTTT. It codes for CASSLGQEAFF. Complete variable domain (other parts from reference TRBV5-1 and TRBJ1-1): KAGVTQTPRYLIKTRGQQVTLSCSPISGHRSVSWYQQTPGQGLQFLFEYFSETQRNKGNFPGRFSGRQFSNSRSEMNVSTLELGDSALYLCASSLGQEAFFGQGTRLTVV.

V usage is TRBV19 and J usage is TRBJ2-7; 11 positions agree with TRBD2. Germline CDR1 is LNHDA and CDR2 is SQIVND (reference sequence). This CDR3 region has 14 residues. Germline trimming cut 7 bases from V and 1 base from J; bases unmatched to any gene: 3. CDR3 nucleotide sequence: TGTGCCAGTACTCGGACTAGCGGGTCCTACGAGCAGTACTTC. Its protein product is CASTRTSGSYEQYF. The whole variable domain, remainder taken from reference TRBV19 and TRBJ2-7, is DGGITQSPKYLFRKEGQNVTLSCEQNLNHDAMYWYRQDPGQGLRLIYYSQIVNDFQKGDIAEGYSVSREKKESFPLTVTSAQKNPTAFYLCASTRTSGSYEQYFGPGTRLTVT.

The chain is built from TRBV5-4 and TRBJ2-7; 10 bases line up with TRBD1. The CDR3 has 15 residues. V was pared by 4 bases and J by 7 bases, with 11 bases of the junction left unmatched. Germline CDR1 SGHNT, CDR2 YYREEE (reference sequence). The CDR3: CASSAATGGAGEQYF. The CDR3 DNA follows: TGTGCCAGCAGCGCGGCGACAGGGGGCGCGGGGGAGCAGTACTTC.

The chain joins TRBV6-5 to TRBJ2-1; D is possibly TRBD2 (5 bases). The CDR3 runs 14 residues. V was clipped by 6 bases and J by 10 bases, with 19 bases between them. Germline-derived CDR1 and CDR2 are MNHEY and SVGAGI. In nucleotides, the CDR3 is TGTGCCAGCAGCATGGCCCCGGGATCCAAGGAGCAGTTCTTC. This gives the protein CASSMAPGSKEQFF.

This chain connects TRBV6-1 to TRBJ1-4; a weak D match, TRBD1 (5 bases). The CDR3 totals 14 residues. The V gene's germline CDR1 is MNHNS and CDR2 SASEGT. V was pared by 5 bases and J by 3 bases, with 10 bases between. CDR3 in amino acids: CASSRGDSNEKLFF. DNA for the CDR3: TGTGCCAGCAGTCGAGGGGACTCTAATGAAAAACTGTTTTTT.